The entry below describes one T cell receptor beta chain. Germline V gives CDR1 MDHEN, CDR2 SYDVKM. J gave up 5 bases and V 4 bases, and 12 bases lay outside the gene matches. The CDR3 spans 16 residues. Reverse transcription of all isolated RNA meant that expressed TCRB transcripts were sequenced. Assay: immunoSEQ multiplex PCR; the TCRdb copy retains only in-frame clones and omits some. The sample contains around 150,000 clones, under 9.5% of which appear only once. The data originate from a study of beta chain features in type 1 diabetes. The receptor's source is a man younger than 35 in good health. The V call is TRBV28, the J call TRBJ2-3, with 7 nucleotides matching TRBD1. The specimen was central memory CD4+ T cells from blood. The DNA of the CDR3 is TGTGCCAGCAGTTCCTCCGGGACAGCTTTAAAAGATACGCAGTATTTT. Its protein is CASSSSGTALKDTQYF.